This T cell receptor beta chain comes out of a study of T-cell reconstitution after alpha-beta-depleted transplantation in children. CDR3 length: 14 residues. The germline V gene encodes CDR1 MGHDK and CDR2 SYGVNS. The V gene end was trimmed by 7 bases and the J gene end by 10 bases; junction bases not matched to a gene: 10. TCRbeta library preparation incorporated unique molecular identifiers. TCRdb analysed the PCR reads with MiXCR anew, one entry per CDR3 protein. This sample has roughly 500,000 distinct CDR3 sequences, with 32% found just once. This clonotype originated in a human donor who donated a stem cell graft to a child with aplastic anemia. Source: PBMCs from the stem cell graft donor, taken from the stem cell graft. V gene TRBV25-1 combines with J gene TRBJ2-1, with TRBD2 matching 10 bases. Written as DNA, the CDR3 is TGTGCCAGCAATCAAGCGGGAGGGCCCGGGGAGCAGTTCTTC. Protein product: CASNQAGGPGEQFF.